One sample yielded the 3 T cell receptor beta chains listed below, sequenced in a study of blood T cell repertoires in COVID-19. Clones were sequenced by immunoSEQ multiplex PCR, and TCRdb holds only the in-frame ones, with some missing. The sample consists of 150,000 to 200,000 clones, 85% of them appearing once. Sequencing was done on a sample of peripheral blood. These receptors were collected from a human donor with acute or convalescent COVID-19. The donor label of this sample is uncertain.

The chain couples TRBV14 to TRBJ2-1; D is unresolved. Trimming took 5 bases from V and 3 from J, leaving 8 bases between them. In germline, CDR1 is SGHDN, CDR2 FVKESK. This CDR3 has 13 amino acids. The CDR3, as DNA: TGTGCCAGCAGCTTACAAGTCTACAATGAGCAGTTCTTC. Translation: CASSLQVYNEQFF.

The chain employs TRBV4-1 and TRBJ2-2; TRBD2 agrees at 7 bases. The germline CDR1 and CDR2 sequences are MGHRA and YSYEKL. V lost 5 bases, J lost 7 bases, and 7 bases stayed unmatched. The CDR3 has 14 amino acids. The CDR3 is CASSMGLNGGELFF. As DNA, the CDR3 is TGCGCCAGCAGCATGGGACTAAATGGCGGGGAGCTGTTTTTT.

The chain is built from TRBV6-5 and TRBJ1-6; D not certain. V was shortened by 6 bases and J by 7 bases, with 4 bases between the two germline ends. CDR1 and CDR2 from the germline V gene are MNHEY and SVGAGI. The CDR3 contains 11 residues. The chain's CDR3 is CASRQNSPLHF. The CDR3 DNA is TGTGCCAGCAGACAGAATTCACCCCTCCACTTT.